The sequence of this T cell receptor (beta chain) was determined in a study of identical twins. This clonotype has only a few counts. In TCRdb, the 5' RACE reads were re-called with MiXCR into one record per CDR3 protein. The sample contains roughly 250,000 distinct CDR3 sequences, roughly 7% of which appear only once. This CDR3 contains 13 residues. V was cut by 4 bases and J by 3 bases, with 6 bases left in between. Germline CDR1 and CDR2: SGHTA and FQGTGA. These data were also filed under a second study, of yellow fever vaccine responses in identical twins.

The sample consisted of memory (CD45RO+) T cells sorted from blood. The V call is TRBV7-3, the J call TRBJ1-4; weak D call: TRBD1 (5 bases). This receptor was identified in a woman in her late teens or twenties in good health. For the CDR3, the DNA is TGTGCCAGCAGCTGGGGACCTAATGAAAAACTGTTTTTT. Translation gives CASSWGPNEKLFF. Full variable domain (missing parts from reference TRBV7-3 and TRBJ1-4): GAGVSQTPSNKVTEKGKYVELRCDPISGHTALYWYRQSLGQGPEFLIYFQGTGAADDSGLPNDRFFAVRPEGSVSTLKIQRTERGDSAVYLCASSWGPNEKLFFGSGTQLSVL.